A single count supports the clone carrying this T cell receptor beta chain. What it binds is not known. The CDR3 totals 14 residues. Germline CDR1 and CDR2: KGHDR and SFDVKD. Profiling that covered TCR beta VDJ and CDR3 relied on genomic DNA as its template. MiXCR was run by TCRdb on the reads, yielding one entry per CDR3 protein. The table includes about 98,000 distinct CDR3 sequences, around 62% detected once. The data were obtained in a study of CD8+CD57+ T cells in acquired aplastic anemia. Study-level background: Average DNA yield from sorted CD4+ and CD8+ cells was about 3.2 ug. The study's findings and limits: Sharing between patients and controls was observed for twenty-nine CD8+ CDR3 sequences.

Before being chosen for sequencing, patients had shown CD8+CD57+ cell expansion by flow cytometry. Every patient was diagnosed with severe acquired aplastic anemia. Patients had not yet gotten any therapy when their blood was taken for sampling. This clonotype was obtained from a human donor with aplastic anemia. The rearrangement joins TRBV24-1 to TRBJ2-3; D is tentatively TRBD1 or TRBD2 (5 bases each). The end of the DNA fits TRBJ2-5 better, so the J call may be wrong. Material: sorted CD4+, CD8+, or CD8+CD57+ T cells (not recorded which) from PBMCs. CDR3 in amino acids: CATSDSRGVGAQYF. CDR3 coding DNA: TGTGCCACCAGTGATTCCCGAGGGGTCGGGGCCCAGTACTTC.